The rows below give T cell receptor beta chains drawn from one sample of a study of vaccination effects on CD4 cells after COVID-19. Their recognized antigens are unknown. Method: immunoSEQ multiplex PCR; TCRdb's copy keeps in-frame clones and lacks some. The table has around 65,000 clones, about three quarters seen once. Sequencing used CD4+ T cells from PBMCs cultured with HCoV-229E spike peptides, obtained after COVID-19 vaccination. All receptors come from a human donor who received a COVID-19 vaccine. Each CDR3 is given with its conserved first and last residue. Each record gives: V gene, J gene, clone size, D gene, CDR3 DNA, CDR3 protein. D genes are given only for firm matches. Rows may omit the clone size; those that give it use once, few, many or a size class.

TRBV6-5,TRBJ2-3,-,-,TGTGCCACACACCACGCGACAGATACGCAGTATTTT,CATHHATDTQYF
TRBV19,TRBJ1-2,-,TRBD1,TGTGCCAGTAGTACCTTCAGGGGGCCGGACTATGGCTACACCTTC,CASSTFRGPDYGYTF
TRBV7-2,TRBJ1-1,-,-,TGTGCCAGCAGCTTAGGGGGGTGGGACACTGAAGCTTTCTTT,CASSLGGWDTEAFF
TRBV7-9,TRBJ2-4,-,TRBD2,TGTGCCAGCAGCTTAGAGCGCAATTTGGGGGGGAAAAACATTCAGTACTTC,CASSLERNLGGKNIQYF
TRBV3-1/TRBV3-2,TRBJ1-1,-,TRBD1,TGTGCCAGCAGCCCAAGGACAGGGGTAGGCACTGAAGCTTTCTTT,CASSPRTGVGTEAFF
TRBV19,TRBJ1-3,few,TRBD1,TGTGCCAGTAGTATCAGGGGGCTTGGAAACACCATATATTTT,CASSIRGLGNTIYF
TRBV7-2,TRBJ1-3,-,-,TGTGCCAGCAGCTTCTTATCGAGCTCTGGAAACACCATATATTTT,CASSFLSSSGNTIYF
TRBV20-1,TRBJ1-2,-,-,TGCAGTGCTCGCCGGGATGGCTACACCTTC,CSARRDGYTF
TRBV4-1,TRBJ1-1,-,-,TGCGCCAGCAGCCAAGGAATCTTGCGGCGCCGGCCGGAGACTGAAGCTTTCTTT,CASSQGILRRRPETEAFF
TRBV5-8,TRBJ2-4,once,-,TGTGCCAGCAGCTTGCGTCCCAAAAACATTCAGTACTTC,CASSLRPKNIQYF
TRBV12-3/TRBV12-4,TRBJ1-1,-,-,TGTGCCAGCAGCGTTTACATGAACACTGAAGCTTTCTTT,CASSVYMNTEAFF
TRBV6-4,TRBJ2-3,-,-,TGTGCCAGCAGTGACAGCCTCACAGATACGCAGTATTTT,CASSDSLTDTQYF
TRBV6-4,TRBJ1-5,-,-,TGTGCCAGCAGTGAATCTGGGGTTGCCAATCAGCCCCAGCATTTT,CASSESGVANQPQHF
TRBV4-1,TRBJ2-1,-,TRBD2,TGCGCCAGCAGCCAAGGGCTCACTAGCGGGGACCTGTTTGAGCAGTTCTTC,CASSQGLTSGDLFEQFF
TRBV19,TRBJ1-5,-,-,TGTGCCAGTAGTCGTAACGGCTATAGCAATCAGCCCCAGCATTTT,CASSRNGYSNQPQHF
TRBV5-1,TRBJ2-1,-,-,TGCGCCAGCAGCCTACCCGGGACCTCAATCCCTGAGCAGTTCTTC,CASSLPGTSIPEQFF
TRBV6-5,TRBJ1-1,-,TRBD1,TGTGCCAGCAGTTACCTACAGGGGAGTGAGGCTTTCTTT,CASSYLQGSEAFF
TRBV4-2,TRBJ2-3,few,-,TGTGCCAGCAGCCCCTCAGGTAGCGCTAGCACAGATACGCAGTATTTT,CASSPSGSASTDTQYF
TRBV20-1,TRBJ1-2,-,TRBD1,TGCAGTGCTAGTCCCCCTCCTGGGACAGCCTACTATGGCTACACCTTC,CSASPPPGTAYYGYTF
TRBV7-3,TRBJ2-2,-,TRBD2,TGTGCCAGCAGCCGCGGGGGGAGCTCCGGGGAGCTGTTTTTT,CASSRGGSSGELFF
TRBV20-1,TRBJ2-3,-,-,TGCAGTGCTTTCCGGGGAGATACGCAGTATTTT,CSAFRGDTQYF
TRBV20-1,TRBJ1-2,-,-,TGCAGTGCTAGTAGGGCAGGTATGGTCGTGGACTATGGCTACACCTTC,CSASRAGMVVDYGYTF
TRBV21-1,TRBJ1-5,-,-,TGTGCCAGCGGAGGTGGGGTCGTCCAGCCCCAGCATTTT,CASGGGVVQPQHF
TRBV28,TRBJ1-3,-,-,TGTGCCAGTTGGACAGCTGGAAACACCATATATTTT,CASWTAGNTIYF
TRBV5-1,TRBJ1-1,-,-,TGCGCCAGCAGCTTGGTCAGTTCGGGGAACACTGAAGCTTTCTTT,CASSLVSSGNTEAFF
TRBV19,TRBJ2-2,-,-,TGTGCCAGTAGTATTAACTCCATCACCGGGGAGCTGTTTTTT,CASSINSITGELFF
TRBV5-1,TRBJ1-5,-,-,TGCGCCAGCAGCCCCGATGGGGGGGATCAGCCCCAGCATTTT,CASSPDGGDQPQHF
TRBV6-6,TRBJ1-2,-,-,TGTGCCAGCAGTTACGGCGGGGGAACGAACTATGGCTACACCTTC,CASSYGGGTNYGYTF
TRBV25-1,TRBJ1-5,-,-,TGTGCCAGCAGAGCCGGGTTGAGCAATCAGCCCCAGCATTTT,CASRAGLSNQPQHF
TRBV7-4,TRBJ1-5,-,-,TGTGCCAGCAGCTTAAACCTAAATCAGCCCCAGCATTTT,CASSLNLNQPQHF
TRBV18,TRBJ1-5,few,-,TGTGCCAGCTCAACAGACAGAGAAGATAGCAATCAGCCCCAGCATTTT,CASSTDREDSNQPQHF
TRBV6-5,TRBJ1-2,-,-,TGTGCCAGCAGTTCGACAGCGGGCGGCTACACCTTC,CASSSTAGGYTF
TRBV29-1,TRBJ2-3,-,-,TGCAGCGTTGACCGGGGGAGCACAGATACGCAGTATTTT,CSVDRGSTDTQYF
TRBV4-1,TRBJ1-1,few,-,TGCGCCAGCAGCCAACGGACAGTGTACACTGAAGCTTTCTTT,CASSQRTVYTEAFF
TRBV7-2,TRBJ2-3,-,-,TGTGCCAGCAGCTTAGTAAGGTCTAGCACAGATACGCAGTATTTT,CASSLVRSSTDTQYF
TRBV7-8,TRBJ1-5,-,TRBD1,TGTGCCAGCAGCCGAGACAGGGGCGATCAGCCCCAGCATTTT,CASSRDRGDQPQHF
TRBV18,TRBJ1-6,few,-,TGTGCCAGCTCAGTCGGAGTTTATAATTCACCCCTCCACTTT,CASSVGVYNSPLHF
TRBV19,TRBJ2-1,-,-,TGTGCCAGTAGTATACACGATGATGAGCAGTTCTTC,CASSIHDDEQFF
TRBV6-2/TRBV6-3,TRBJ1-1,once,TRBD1,TGTGCCAGCAGTTACGGGGGGACAGGGCGAACTGAAGCTTTCTTT,CASSYGGTGRTEAFF
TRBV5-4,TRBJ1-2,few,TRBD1,TGTGCCAGCAGCGAGGACAGGGGGCGAGGGGGCTACACCTTC,CASSEDRGRGGYTF
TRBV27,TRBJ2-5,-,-,TGTGCCAGCAGTGACAGGACTATTCAAGAGACCCAGTACTTC,CASSDRTIQETQYF
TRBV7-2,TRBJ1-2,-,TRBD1,TGTGCCAGCAGCAAGACAGGGGATCCAACTAACTATGGCTACACCTTC,CASSKTGDPTNYGYTF
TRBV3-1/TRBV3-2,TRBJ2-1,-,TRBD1,TGTGCCAGCAGCCCTCGGGACAGATCCTACAATGAGCAGTTCTTC,CASSPRDRSYNEQFF
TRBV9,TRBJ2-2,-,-,TGTGCCAGCAGCGTTGAGGGGACACCCACCGGGGAGCTGTTTTTT,CASSVEGTPTGELFF
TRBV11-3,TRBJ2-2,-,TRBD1,TGTGCCAGCAGCCCGAGGACAGGGCGGAACACCGGGGAGCTGTTTTTT,CASSPRTGRNTGELFF
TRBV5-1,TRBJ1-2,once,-,TGCGCCAGCAGCTTGGAGTTGAGGGCGAGGGACTATGGCTACACCTTC,CASSLELRARDYGYTF
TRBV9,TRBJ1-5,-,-,TGTGCCAGCAGCGCCAGGGCCTCTAGCAATCAGCCCCAGCATTTT,CASSARASSNQPQHF
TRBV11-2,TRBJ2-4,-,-,TGTGCCAGCAGCCCCCTGGGACTTTCCTCCTTAAACATTCAGTACTTC,CASSPLGLSSLNIQYF
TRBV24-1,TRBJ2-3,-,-,TGTGCCACCAGTGGGACAGTAAGCACAGATACGCAGTATTTT,CATSGTVSTDTQYF
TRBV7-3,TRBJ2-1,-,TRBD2,TGTGCCAGCAGCCGGGGGGGGTCCCCCTACAATGAGCAGTTCTTC,CASSRGGSPYNEQFF
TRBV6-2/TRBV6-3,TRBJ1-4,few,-,TGTGCCAGCAGTTGGGTTTCTGGAGGTTCAACTAATGAAAAACTGTTTTTT,CASSWVSGGSTNEKLFF
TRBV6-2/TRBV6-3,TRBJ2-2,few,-,TGTGCCAGCAGCCACGACAGCGGGGAGCTGTTTTTT,CASSHDSGELFF
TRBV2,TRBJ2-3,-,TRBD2,TGTGCCAGCAGTGAATATTCGGGGGGGCAAGATACGCAGTATTTT,CASSEYSGGQDTQYF
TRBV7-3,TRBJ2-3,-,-,TGTGCCAGCAGCTTAACGGGCACAGATACGCAGTATTTT,CASSLTGTDTQYF
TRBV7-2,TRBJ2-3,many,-,TGTGCCAGCAGCGCATATCTCGCGACAGATACGCAGTATTTT,CASSAYLATDTQYF
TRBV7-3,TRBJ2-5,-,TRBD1,TGTGCCAGCAGCTTACAGTCAGGGGGCATGGAGACCCAGTACTTC,CASSLQSGGMETQYF
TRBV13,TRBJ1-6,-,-,TGTGCCAGCAGCTTATTGGCAGGGAGCTCCTATAATTCACCCCTCCACTTT,CASSLLAGSSYNSPLHF
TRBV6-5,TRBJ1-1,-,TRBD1,TGTGCCAGCAACGACAGGGGAAGTGCCACTGAAGCTTTCTTT,CASNDRGSATEAFF
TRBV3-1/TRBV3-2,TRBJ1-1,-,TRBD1,TGTGCCAGCAGCCCCCACGGACAGGGTATGAACACTGAAGCTTTCTTT,CASSPHGQGMNTEAFF